One sample yielded the 14 T cell receptor beta chains listed below, sequenced in a study of beta chain features in type 1 diabetes (dated by TCRdb to about 2018). Results the study describes overall, beyond this receptor: Type 1 diabetes patients showed a moderate but significant shortening of TCRB CDR3 length in all four CD4+ subsets.

The receptor library was made with the immunoSEQ multiplex PCR assay. The entire isolated RNA was reverse transcribed using the High Capacity cDNA Reverse Transcription Kit, and thus expressed TCRB transcripts were sequenced. Drawn from immuneACCESS, this table holds only the in-frame rearrangements with V and J called that TCRdb kept. Clones are partly lost; checked studies trace under half to an unresolved V gene and leave the rest unexplained. The sample contains some 350,000 clones, over 8.5% of them found a single time. The ten biggest clones cover 0.6% of the sample. These receptors are not linked to any known antigen. The sample taken for sequencing was central memory CD4+ T cells from blood. Source of these receptors: a man aged 25 to 40 with type 1 diabetes.

This chain joins TRBV5-4 and TRBJ1-4; the D is unclear. This CDR3 has 15 amino acids. Trimming cost V 0 bases and J 2 bases, with 8 bases left between them. The germline gives CDR1 SGHNT, CDR2 YYREEE (reference sequence). The CDR3, as DNA: TGTGCCAGCAGCTTGGACAGCCAGACTAATGAAAAACTGTTTTTT. Translating it yields CASSLDSQTNEKLFF.

This clone occurred many times. The rearrangement links TRBV18 to TRBJ2-1, with D perhaps TRBD1 (5 bases). This CDR3 has 13 residues. CDR1 is KGHSH, CDR2 LQKENI, per germline. Trimming removed 1 base from V and 7 bases from J, with 8 bases in between. The CDR3 spells CASSPQGRNEQFF. The DNA of the CDR3 is TGTGCCAGCTCACCACAGGGGCGGAATGAGCAGTTCTTC.

The chain has TRBV6-1 and TRBJ2-7; 7 nucleotides align to TRBD1. V was pared by 4 bases and J by 6 bases, with 15 bases of the junction left unmatched. This CDR3 is 16 amino acids long. Per germline, CDR1 MNHNS and CDR2 SASEGT. In nucleotides, the CDR3 is TGTGCCAGCAGTGGGCAGGGACAGCTGAGCCTGGGCGAGCAGTACTTC. The encoded protein is CASSGQGQLSLGEQYF.

The chain employs TRBV5-1 and TRBJ2-2, with 12 bases lining up with TRBD2. Germline V gene data show CDR1 as SGHRS and CDR2 as YFSETQ. V dropped 4 bases and J dropped 8; count of bases not matched to a gene: 12. This CDR3 contains 17 residues. The CDR3 nucleotides read TGCGCCAGCAGCCGAGAACCTCTAGCGGGAGGGACTGGGGAGCTGTTTTTT. Translation: CASSREPLAGGTGELFF.

In this sample, this clone turned up a few times. Here the CDR3 DNA reads TGCACTTTTAGCGGGGACGGGGAGCTGTTTTTT. Residues: CTFSGDGELFF. The chain uses TRBV20-1 and TRBJ2-2, with 8 bases fitting TRBD2. CDR3 length: 11 residues. Germline CDR1 reads DFQATT; CDR2 reads SNEGSKA (reference sequence).

J is TRBJ1-2 and V is TRBV19; no firm D call. Per germline, CDR1 LNHDA and CDR2 SQIVND (reference sequence). V lost 6 bases, J lost 5 bases, and 13 bases lay in between. There are 13 residues in the CDR3. The CDR3 is CASSEITQYGYTF. The CDR3 DNA is TGTGCCAGTAGCGAGATTACCCAATATGGCTACACCTTC.

This clone was observed a few times. V usage is TRBV5-1 and J usage is TRBJ2-3; D not resolved. The CDR3 consists of 15 residues. The V gene lost 0 bases and the J gene lost 1 base, with 9 bases spanning the gap. Germline CDR1 SGHRS, CDR2 YFSETQ. CDR3 residues: CASSLGLLRTDTQYF. CDR3 nucleotides: TGCGCCAGCAGCTTGGGTCTCCTTCGCACAGATACGCAGTATTTT.

The rearrangement joins TRBV11-2 to TRBJ1-4, with TRBD1 as a possible D gene (5 bases). V was trimmed by 4 bases and J by 4 bases, leaving 10 bases between them. Germline assignment: CDR1 SGHAT and CDR2 FQNNGV. This CDR3 contains 14 residues. This chain's CDR3 is CASSWNQGNEKLFF. The CDR3 bases are TGTGCCAGCAGCTGGAACCAGGGTAATGAAAAACTGTTTTTT.

The genes are TRBV29-1 and TRBJ1-2, with no clear D. CDR3 length: 12 residues. In germline, CDR1 is SQVTM, CDR2 ANQGSEA. Trimming took 7 bases from V and 6 from J, leaving 15 bases between them. The CDR3 loop reads CSARTESDGYTF. CDR3 bases: TGCAGCGCCAGAACGGAGAGCGATGGCTACACCTTC.

This clone was counted only a few times. The chain joins TRBV19 to TRBJ2-6; D not certain. Deletions cut 3 bases from V and 0 bases from J, with 6 bases between. CDR1 LNHDA and CDR2 SQIVND come from the germline V gene (reference sequence). This CDR3 region has 15 residues. CDR3 protein: CASSMEVSGANVLTF. CDR3 in DNA: TGTGCCAGTAGTATGGAAGTCTCTGGGGCCAACGTCCTGACTTTC.

This chain links TRBV14 with TRBJ2-3, with 12 positions matching TRBD2. Germline assignment: CDR1 SGHDN and CDR2 FVKESK. The CDR3 spans 20 residues. The V gene end was trimmed by 1 base and the J gene end by 2 bases; junction bases not matched to a gene: 13. CDR3 in DNA: TGTGCCAGCAGCCAAGGGCGACTAGCGGGAGTGAGTCTTTCCACAGATACGCAGTATTTT. As protein: CASSQGRLAGVSLSTDTQYF.

This clone showed up many times. This sample also contains other DNA sequences that code for the same CDR3. This rearrangement joins TRBV7-9 to TRBJ1-2, with D perhaps matching TRBD1 (5 bases). V was shortened by 5 bases and J by 8 bases, with 12 bases between the two germline ends. Per the germline V gene, CDR1 is SEHNR and CDR2 is FQNEAQ (reference sequence). The CDR3 spans 12 residues. CDR3 sequence: CASSAGTGGYTF. For the CDR3, the DNA is TGTGCCAGCAGCGCAGGGACTGGCGGCTACACCTTC.

This clone was detected a few times. The chain carries TRBV6-1 and TRBJ2-1; D is perhaps TRBD2 (5 bases). The V gene lost 1 base and the J gene lost 2 bases, with 9 bases spanning the gap. From germline, CDR1 is MNHNS and CDR2 SASEGT. The CDR3 spans 15 residues. Here the CDR3 reads CASSEGGLAYNEQFF. CDR3 nucleotide sequence: TGTGCCAGCAGTGAAGGAGGGCTGGCCTACAATGAGCAGTTCTTC.

This clone was recorded a few times. The chain joins TRBV2 to TRBJ2-4; 8 bases match TRBD1. The length of the CDR3 is 14 residues. After removal of 6 bases from V and 6 bases from J, the junction contained 7 bases not matched to a gene. Germline lookup yields CDR1 SNHLY and CDR2 FYNNEI. The CDR3 region has the DNA TGTGCCAGCAGGTCGGCAGGGGGCACAAACATTCAGTACTTC. It yields the protein CASRSAGGTNIQYF.